Given below is one T cell receptor beta chain in context. Its antigen remains undetermined. Per-base quality was not reported, and no clone a single base away is much larger than it. This sample is drawn from a study of shared clonotypes between healthy human individuals (dated by TCRdb to the early 2020s). With respect to the entire study: A couple of women and a few men aged 18 to 49 years were included in the cohort. For each donor, three plates each were used for CD4 naive and CD4 memory, two plates were used for CD8 naive, and one plate was used for CD8 memory. To estimate repertoire size and how much clonotypes are shared between individuals, the study performed deep sequencing of blood TCR repertoires from a few healthy adults. To increase sequencing depth and limit assay-specific biases, TCR repertoire library preparation and sequencing were carried out by different laboratories using diverse techniques. Each donor's leukapheresis produced roughly between roughly 0.85 and 9.5 billion PBMCs. What the authors observed across the whole study: Incomplete sequencing was indicated by rarefaction of sorted-subset datasets, despite the large sequencing depth. Naive subsets generally had larger estimated clonotype richness than memory subsets did. Pairwise subsampling led to the expectation that sequencing depth would affect the degree of clonotype sharing among donors. Sampling was restricted to blood, and TCR repertoires in tissues likely differ from the TCR repertoires found in blood. Compared with non-shared clonotypes, clonotypes shared by all four sorted-subset donors had higher generation probabilities. Across several donors, around 5% of naive CD4, approximately 4% of naive CD8, roughly 2.2% of memory CD4, and 0.4% of memory CD8 clonotypes were shared. The small number of donors limited the genetic and exposure-history diversity represented.

Healthy HIV-negative adults with no recently reported acute infections or vaccinations were included as donors. Every donor was a Caucasian adult residing in Nashville, Tennessee, USA. CD8 memory samples were composed of magnetically selected CD45RO+ cells combined with CCR7-negative CD45RA+ effector memory (TemRA) cells. Blood was collected by leukapheresis, and PBMCs were isolated by Ficoll-Histopaque density gradient centrifugation and then cryopreserved in liquid nitrogen vapor phase. Analytical flow cytometry was used to check the purity and quantity of every magnetically sorted T cell population. From each sorted fraction, genomic DNA was isolated and quantified by UV absorbance on a Nanodrop 2000c. TCR CDR3 regions were amplified from genomic DNA by multiplex PCR using the deep immunoSEQ assay. Genomic DNA extracted from each cell subset was distributed evenly over all wells of several immunoSEQ 96-well plates, and each plate served as one replicate. Each replicate PCR for sorted subsets received about 200 ng genomic DNA, equal to around 32,000 T cell genomes. The purified libraries were quantified using a Qubit 3.0 fluorometer, sized with a Bioanalyzer 2100, and then quantified again using the KAPA Library Quantification kit. A separate single-read 150-cycle Illumina NextSeq 550 flow cell was used to sequence each immunoSEQ 96-well plate. The paper's processing steps were these. The immunoSEQ output contained only junctional sequences without quality scores, so filtering could not match that applied to full-length reads. To assign V/J genes and CDR3, sequences were annotated using PyIR, a Python wrapper for IgBLAST v1.9, with IMGT germline references. Reads were filtered out if the reads had weak V/J assignments (E-value above 1e-6), no CDR3, stop codons, out-of-frame junctions, or ambiguous translated residues. V3J clonotypes were defined as sequences sharing the same inferred V gene, J gene, and CDR3 amino acid sequence. To compute the percentage overlap between repertoires, the number of shared unique clonotypes was divided by the size of the smaller repertoire. Richness of each repertoire was evaluated using RTK rarefaction, the Chao1 estimator, and Recon v2.1 estimates of unobserved clonotypes. Generation probabilities were computed with OLGA for all TCRbeta clonotypes obtained by the gDNA method from four donors. The source is immuneACCESS, and TCRdb retained only in-frame sequences with V and J called. Part of the clones is not carried over; for the studies checked, unresolved V genes explain less than half of this, and the remainder is unexplained. The D gene and trimming were derived from the DNA, and the V and J assignments and clone size from that table. The sample profile shows under 130,000 clones; about 66% of them were found once. The ten largest account for approximately 23% of the sample.

From the cysteine through the phenylalanine, the CDR3 covers 12 amino acids. Only the CDR3 DNA is retained, 36 bases long and in frame from the first base. Reading the germline V gene gives CDR1 SNHLY and CDR2 FYNNEI. For this chain, trimming is 7 bases at the V end and 2 bases at the J end, and the number of junction bases without a gene match is 2. The receptor's source is a woman aged 25-40 years in good health. The chain couples TRBV2 to TRBJ2-7; 7 middle bases align to TRBD2. What was sequenced was memory CD8+ T cells sorted from blood. The cell subset or site label, as the study defines it: CD45RO+ cells pooled with CCR7-negative TemRA cells. The DNA is as follows: TGTGCCAGCAAGCGGGGCACCTACGAGCAGTACTTC. This sequence encodes CASKRGTYEQYF. This CDR3, with the reference TRBV2 and TRBJ2-7 proteins standing in past its ends, gives the full variable domain EPEVTQTPSHQVTQMGQEVILRCVPISNHLYFYWYRQILGQKVEFLVSFYNNEISEKSEIFDDQFSVERPDGSNFTLKIRSTKLEDSAMYFCASKRGTYEQYFGPGTRLTVT.